The rows below give T cell receptor beta chains drawn from one sample of a study of early T cells in non-severe SARS-CoV-2 infection. Each CDR3 protein is one row after TCRdb ran MiXCR on the 5' RACE reads. Of 45,000 to 60,000 distinct CDR3 sequences detected, approximately 10% appear once; the ten largest clones hold under 4.5%. Sample: whole blood, taken at baseline. The receptors shown here come from an adult who was a healthcare worker with PCR-confirmed SARS-CoV-2 infection or an uninfected control (not recorded which). The CDR3 runs from the conserved cysteine through the conserved F or W. Fields, in order: V gene, clone size, J gene, D gene, CDR3 protein, CDR3 DNA. The D gene is left open where the match is weak. The size field is filled for only some rows; it gives once, few, many or a size class.

TRBV10-3	few	TRBJ2-7	TRBD2	CASAPGGYYEQYF	TGTGCCAGCGCCCCCGGGGGGTACTACGAGCAGTACTTC
TRBV4-2	few	TRBJ2-2	.	CASSRGRDTGELFF	TGTGCCAGCAGCCGAGGACGGGACACCGGGGAGCTGTTTTTT
TRBV6-6	few	TRBJ1-1	.	CASGGDVVTEAFF	TGTGCCAGCGGAGGGGATGTGGTCACTGAAGCTTTCTTT
TRBV6-4	.	TRBJ2-3	TRBD2	CASSDTSGEATDTQYF	TGTGCCAGCAGTGACACTAGCGGGGAGGCCACCGATACGCAGTATTTT
TRBV11-2	many	TRBJ2-2	TRBD2	CASSPTGGASTGELFF	TGTGCCAGCAGCCCGACGGGAGGGGCGAGCACCGGGGAGCTGTTTTTT
TRBV30	few	TRBJ2-3	TRBD2	CAWAGTRESTDTQYF	TGTGCCTGGGCCGGGACTAGAGAAAGCACAGATACGCAGTATTTT
TRBV14	.	TRBJ2-7	TRBD1	CASSRRDRGSYEQYF	TGTGCCAGCAGCCGCAGGGACAGGGGATCCTACGAGCAGTACTTC
TRBV20-1	.	TRBJ1-2	.	CSASSQGSNYGYTF	TGCAGTGCCTCCTCACAGGGATCTAACTATGGCTACACCTTC
TRBV29-1	many	TRBJ1-2	TRBD1	CSVFPPPGQGDYGYTF	TGCAGCGTTTTTCCCCCGCCGGGACAGGGGGACTATGGCTACACCTTC
TRBV11-2	few	TRBJ1-1	TRBD1	CASSLGQTGTGRTEAFF	TGTGCCAGCAGCTTAGGACAAACCGGGACAGGGAGGACTGAAGCTTTCTTT
TRBV5-1	.	TRBJ2-2	.	CASRGASNTGELFF	TGCGCCAGCCGCGGGGCCTCGAACACCGGGGAGCTGTTTTTT
TRBV29-1	few	TRBJ2-5	.	CSVEEGAGETQYF	TGCAGCGTTGAAGAGGGGGCCGGAGAGACCCAGTACTTC
TRBV6-5	few	TRBJ1-6	.	CASSFRAVNSPLHF	TGTGCCAGCAGTTTTCGGGCAGTGAATTCACCCCTCCACTTT
TRBV18	many	TRBJ2-1	.	CASSPLGKPLNEQFF	TGTGCCAGCTCACCACTAGGGAAACCTCTGAATGAGCAGTTCTTC
TRBV7-2	many	TRBJ1-5	TRBD1	CASSRTGDNQPQHF	TGTGCCAGCAGCCGGACAGGAGACAATCAGCCCCAGCATTTT
TRBV11-2	few	TRBJ1-1	.	CASSYRVASTEAFF	TGTGCCAGCAGCTATAGGGTGGCGAGCACTGAAGCTTTCTTT
TRBV20-1	.	TRBJ2-6	.	CSASLSPRGYSGANVLTF	TGCAGTGCTAGCTTGTCTCCCAGGGGATACTCTGGGGCCAACGTCCTGACTTTC
TRBV12-3/TRBV12-4	many	TRBJ2-2	.	CASSSELNTGELFF	TGTGCCAGCAGTTCTGAACTCAACACCGGGGAGCTGTTTTTT
TRBV6-5	.	TRBJ1-2	TRBD1	CASSRDRGGGYTF	TGTGCCAGCAGCCGGGACAGGGGAGGCGGCTACACCTTC
TRBV14	.	TRBJ2-1	.	CASRGMPSSYNEQFF	TGTGCCAGCAGGGGTATGCCGTCTTCCTACAATGAGCAGTTCTTC
TRBV6-6	few	TRBJ1-2	.	CASSYSEAYGYTF	TGTGCCAGCAGTTACTCCGAGGCTTATGGCTACACCTTC
TRBV2	few	TRBJ2-3	.	CASRLADTQYF	TGTGCCAGCAGACTGGCAGATACGCAGTATTTT
TRBV20-1	few	TRBJ1-4	.	CSARDYGNEKLFF	TGCAGTGCTAGAGACTATGGTAATGAAAAACTGTTTTTT
TRBV30	few	TRBJ2-3	.	CAWSVLDTDTQYF	TGTGCCTGGAGTGTACTGGACACAGATACGCAGTATTTT
TRBV20-1	.	TRBJ2-7	TRBD1	CSAARTGSYEQYF	TGCAGTGCTGCCAGGACAGGATCATACGAGCAGTACTTC
TRBV5-1	.	TRBJ2-7	TRBD2	CASSSAYAGGFSEQYF	TGCGCCAGCAGCTCCGCCTATGCGGGAGGATTCAGCGAGCAGTACTTC
TRBV2	.	TRBJ2-5	.	CASSGDRGVQETQYF	TGTGCCAGCAGTGGGGACCGTGGAGTCCAAGAGACCCAGTACTTC
TRBV5-1	many	TRBJ2-3	.	CASSLDQATDTQYF	TGCGCCAGCAGCTTGGATCAGGCGACAGATACGCAGTATTTT
TRBV12-3/TRBV12-4	few	TRBJ2-7	.	CASRTPGHSYEQYF	TGTGCCAGCAGGACCCCGGGACACAGCTACGAGCAGTACTTC
TRBV6-5	.	TRBJ2-7	.	CASKGTTYEQYF	TGTGCCAGCAAAGGGACAACCTACGAGCAGTACTTC
TRBV20-1	.	TRBJ2-7	.	CSASWGTYEQYF	TGCAGTGCTAGTTGGGGCACCTACGAGCAGTACTTC
TRBV5-1	few	TRBJ2-5	TRBD1	CASSVRGQGAGETQYF	TGCGCCAGCAGCGTCCGGGGACAGGGGGCAGGAGAGACCCAGTACTTC
TRBV12-3/TRBV12-4	few	TRBJ1-2	.	CASSPWGLNGYTF	TGTGCCAGCAGCCCTTGGGGGCTGAATGGCTACACCTTC
TRBV7-9	many	TRBJ2-7	.	CASSLALSYEQYF	TGTGCCAGCAGCTTAGCCCTCTCCTACGAGCAGTACTTC
TRBV5-1	.	TRBJ2-3	.	CASSLDTDNTDTQYF	TGCGCCAGCAGCTTGGATACGGACAACACAGATACGCAGTATTTT
TRBV2	.	TRBJ2-3	TRBD2	CASSVGLAGVDTQYF	TGTGCCAGCAGTGTGGGACTAGCGGGAGTTGATACGCAGTATTTT
TRBV29-1	few	TRBJ2-3	.	CSVDRQGPDTQYF	TGCAGCGTTGATCGGCAGGGGCCCGATACGCAGTATTTT
TRBV5-1	few	TRBJ1-2	.	CASSLGTEVNYGYTF	TGCGCCAGCAGCTTGGGGACAGAAGTGAACTATGGCTACACCTTC
TRBV20-1	.	TRBJ2-2	TRBD2	CSARSGLANTGELFF	TGCAGTGCTAGGTCGGGACTAGCGAACACCGGGGAGCTGTTTTTT
TRBV7-6	few	TRBJ2-1	.	CASSPAQGEQFF	TGTGCCAGCAGCCCCGCTCAGGGGGAGCAGTTCTTC
TRBV10-3	many	TRBJ2-1	.	CAISERGYNEQFF	TGTGCCATCAGTGAAAGAGGATACAATGAGCAGTTCTTC
TRBV6-1	.	TRBJ1-2	.	CASSEKTVFYGYTF	TGTGCCAGCAGTGAGAAGACAGTTTTCTATGGCTACACCTTC
TRBV7-9	many	TRBJ2-5	TRBD2	CASSLSGMHETQYF	TGTGCCAGCAGCTTAAGCGGGATGCATGAGACCCAGTACTTC
TRBV6-4	many	TRBJ2-5	TRBD2	CASSELAGGPETQYF	TGTGCCAGCAGTGAACTAGCGGGAGGGCCGGAGACCCAGTACTTC
TRBV5-6	.	TRBJ2-7	TRBD1	CASSRTGSSEQYF	TGTGCCAGCAGTAGGACAGGATCCTCCGAGCAGTACTTC
TRBV6-4	many	TRBJ2-1	TRBD2	CASSQERGGPDEQFF	TGTGCCAGCAGTCAGGAGCGGGGGGGCCCTGATGAGCAGTTCTTC
TRBV20-1	many	TRBJ2-7	TRBD1	CSAWTGTYEQYF	TGCAGTGCTTGGACAGGGACCTACGAGCAGTACTTC
TRBV12-3/TRBV12-4	many	TRBJ2-4	.	CASSFLGTYKNIQYF	TGTGCCAGCAGTTTTTTGGGCACCTACAAAAACATTCAGTACTTC
TRBV20-1	once	TRBJ2-3	TRBD2	CSARLADPTDTQYF	TGCAGTGCTAGACTAGCGGACCCCACAGATACGCAGTATTTT
TRBV7-8	.	TRBJ2-2	.	CASSLTRGLTGELFF	TGTGCCAGCAGCTTAACCAGGGGTTTAACCGGGGAGCTGTTTTTT
TRBV30	.	TRBJ2-7	.	CAWSGGSPYEQYF	TGTGCCTGGAGTGGCGGTTCTCCCTACGAGCAGTACTTC
TRBV7-9	many	TRBJ2-7	.	CASSLKDGRVGEQYF	TGTGCCAGCAGCTTAAAGGACGGACGAGTAGGAGAGCAGTACTTC